The 6 T cell receptor beta chains presented below share a single source sample, sequenced in a study of cytomegalovirus exposure and HLA in healthy donors. Researchers ran the PCR with 60 Vbeta and 13 Jbeta primers. TCRdb's table, derived via immunoSEQ multiplex PCR, lists solely in-frame clones and lacks some. The profile shows 76,000 or so clones, under 85% of them singletons. Sequencing was done on a sample of PBMCs. The origin of the receptors is a woman in her thirties or forties in good health and CMV-seropositive.

The chain is built from TRBV7-6 and TRBJ1-2; 10 bases align to TRBD1. Germline-derived CDR1 and CDR2 are SGHVS and FNYEAQ. V lost 0 bases to trimming and J lost 10 bases; unmatched junction nucleotides: 8. There are 15 residues in the CDR3. Here the CDR3 reads CASSLASGTGATYTF. The CDR3 DNA is TGTGCCAGCAGCTTAGCTTCCGGGACAGGGGCGACCTACACCTTC.

The chain recombines TRBV10-1 with TRBJ2-7, with TRBD2 matching 8 bases. The germline gives CDR1 WNHNN, CDR2 SYGVQD (reference sequence). V lost 2 bases, J lost 4 bases, and 19 bases stayed unmatched. The CDR3 is 19 residues long. CDR3 in amino acids: CASSEGGLGTGTRDYEQYF. CDR3 nucleotides: TGCGCCAGCAGTGAGGGGGGGCTCGGAACCGGGACTAGGGATTACGAGCAGTACTTC.

V usage is TRBV27 and J usage is TRBJ2-7; 9 bases match TRBD1. Germline CDR1 reads MNHEY; CDR2 reads SMNVEV (reference sequence). This CDR3 has 14 amino acids. V lost 4 bases, J lost 6 bases, and 7 bases stayed unmatched. The CDR3 DNA reads as TGTGCCAGCAGTTGGCGGGACAGGGTCGGCGAGCAGTACTTC. Protein: CASSWRDRVGEQYF.

On this clone itself: No conserved phenylalanine or tryptophan ends this CDR3, so it is likely a read error. The J gene is TRBJ1-1, the V gene TRBV7-2; TRBD1 agrees at 8 bases. The CDR3 spans 15 residues. CDR1 and CDR2 from the germline V gene are SGHTA and FQGNSA. Trimming cost V 4 bases and J 7 bases; bases outside gene matches: 11. The CDR3 DNA reads TGTGCCAGCAGCTATTCCGGGACAGGTGACGGTGAAGCTTTCCTT. Protein sequence: CASSYSGTGDGEAFL.

The chain employs TRBV19 and TRBJ1-5; the D gene is possibly TRBD1 (6 bases). Germline V gives CDR1 LNHDA, CDR2 SQIVND (reference sequence). This CDR3 region has 12 residues. Trimming removed 6 bases at V and 7 bases at J, with 10 bases between. CDR3 sequence (DNA): TGTGCCAGTAGGGAGGGGGGGCAGCCCCAGCATTTT. Translated: CASREGGQPQHF.

V and J are TRBV5-1 and TRBJ2-5, with TRBD2 identical over 7 bases. The CDR3 spans 13 residues. Germline V CDR1 and CDR2: SGHRS, YFSETQ. The V gene end was trimmed by 4 bases and the J gene end by 7 bases; junction bases not matched to a gene: 7. CDR3 nucleotides: TGCGCCAGCAGCAACGACAGCGGGGTGACCCAGTACTTC. It is translated as CASSNDSGVTQYF.